The T cell receptor (beta chain) described here comes from a study of cytomegalovirus exposure and HLA in healthy donors. The PCR had 60 Vbeta and 13 Jbeta primers. Method: immunoSEQ multiplex PCR; TCRdb's copy keeps in-frame clones and lacks some. The sample records 210,000 or so clones, 78% being singletons. Trimming took 6 bases from V and 3 from J, leaving 15 bases between them. Per germline, CDR1 GTSNPN and CDR2 SVGIG (reference sequence). The CDR3 length is 13 residues. This clonotype originated in a boy aged 5-17 years in good health and CMV-seronegative. The chain joins TRBV30 to TRBJ2-7; TRBD2 might be the D (5 bases). Sequences were obtained from PBMCs. The CDR3 loop is CACSSKRSYEQYF. In DNA form, the CDR3 reads TGTGCCTGTTCGTCGAAGCGGAGCTACGAGCAGTACTTC.